This T cell receptor beta chain was profiled in a study of T-cell reconstitution after alpha-beta-depleted transplantation in children. Germline CDR1 is SEHNR and CDR2 is FQNEAQ (reference sequence). This CDR3 spans 17 amino acids. V shed 5 bases, J shed 0 bases, and the junction held 8 bases outside the gene matches. This clonotype was recorded a few times. The antigen is not known. Unique molecular identifiers were used to barcode this TCRbeta library. TCRdb itself ran the PCR reads through MiXCR, one entry per CDR3 protein. Among 85,000 to 120,000 distinct CDR3 sequences listed, 7.5% to 9.5% were seen once. Study-level findings and limits: In patients about two months after transplant, alpha-beta T cells reportedly arose from several hundred expanded graft clones. T cells produced anew were the main source of T-cell counts and diversity one year after transplant.

The chain has TRBV7-9 and TRBJ2-1; 9 positions agree with TRBD2. The sequence was collected from a boy under 10 years old with acute lymphoblastic leukemia, due to receive a stem cell transplant. The source was PBMCs, collected before TCRalphabeta/CD19-depleted stem cell transplant. The DNA for the CDR3 is TGTGCCAGCAGCCGTAGCGGGGGCCCGAGCTCCTACAATGAGCAGTTCTTC. The encoded protein is CASSRSGGPSSYNEQFF.